Listed below are T cell receptor beta chains from one sample, sequenced in a study of blood T cell repertoires in COVID-19. Method: immunoSEQ multiplex PCR; TCRdb's copy keeps in-frame clones and lacks some. The data show about 120,000 clones, 80% to 90% seen once. The sample was peripheral blood. The receptors originated from a human donor in a cohort sampled during active COVID-19. CDR3s leave out the opening cysteine and the closing phenylalanine or tryptophan. The order of the fields is J gene, clone size, V gene, CDR3 protein. Expanded clones get a size class; other rows say once, few or many, or leave the size out.

j_gene: TRBJ1-2; abundance: -; v_gene: TRBV28; CDR3aa: ASSTPRGNRGRGGYT
j_gene: TRBJ2-2; abundance: -; v_gene: TRBV7-7; CDR3aa: ASSSQVTGELF
j_gene: TRBJ1-6; abundance: -; v_gene: TRBV27; CDR3aa: ASTPGQGRSPLH
j_gene: TRBJ2-7; abundance: -; v_gene: TRBV3-1/TRBV3-2; CDR3aa: ASSRTSAYEQY
j_gene: TRBJ1-6; abundance: -; v_gene: TRBV7-3; CDR3aa: ASSLTGTGNSPLH
j_gene: TRBJ2-1; abundance: -; v_gene: TRBV7-2; CDR3aa: ASSLEREREQF
j_gene: TRBJ1-6; abundance: once; v_gene: TRBV4-2; CDR3aa: ASSLDRDNSPLH
j_gene: TRBJ2-3; abundance: -; v_gene: TRBV18; CDR3aa: ASSPGWAGLDTQY
j_gene: TRBJ2-5; abundance: once; v_gene: TRBV4-1; CDR3aa: ASSQDRGGTPKETQY
j_gene: TRBJ2-7; abundance: -; v_gene: TRBV5-5; CDR3aa: ASSVDRGLSYEQY
j_gene: TRBJ1-1; abundance: -; v_gene: TRBV3-1/TRBV3-2; CDR3aa: ASSHTLGTLPCVLSPEAF
j_gene: TRBJ1-6; abundance: -; v_gene: TRBV30; CDR3aa: AWSGSGISPLH
j_gene: TRBJ1-6; abundance: few; v_gene: TRBV7-9; CDR3aa: ASSLDGAGGALH
j_gene: TRBJ2-3; abundance: -; v_gene: TRBV4-1; CDR3aa: ASSLLQAATDTQY
j_gene: TRBJ1-4; abundance: -; v_gene: TRBV5-1; CDR3aa: ASSKQSRQDLATNEKLF
j_gene: TRBJ2-6; abundance: -; v_gene: TRBV28; CDR3aa: ASSGEGSGANVLT
j_gene: TRBJ2-3; abundance: -; v_gene: TRBV28; CDR3aa: ASSLWSGGIHTDTQY
j_gene: TRBJ1-1; abundance: -; v_gene: TRBV18; CDR3aa: ASSPGQGPLNTEAF
j_gene: TRBJ1-4; abundance: -; v_gene: TRBV30; CDR3aa: AWSPGLRGEKLF
j_gene: TRBJ2-5; abundance: -; v_gene: TRBV4-1; CDR3aa: ASSATGGETQY
j_gene: TRBJ1-2; abundance: once; v_gene: TRBV6-6; CDR3aa: ASRITGAYGYT
j_gene: TRBJ1-6; abundance: few; v_gene: TRBV19; CDR3aa: ASKHYNSPLH
j_gene: TRBJ1-4; abundance: -; v_gene: TRBV19; CDR3aa: ASSIEGAANEKLF
j_gene: TRBJ1-1; abundance: -; v_gene: TRBV12-5; CDR3aa: ASGLARGTEAF
j_gene: TRBJ1-6; abundance: few; v_gene: TRBV5-4; CDR3aa: ASSLAGASNSPLH
j_gene: TRBJ1-1; abundance: once; v_gene: TRBV6-5; CDR3aa: ASSQTGNTEAF
j_gene: TRBJ1-1; abundance: -; v_gene: TRBV21-1; CDR3aa: ASSLHAGDEAF
j_gene: TRBJ1-2; abundance: -; v_gene: TRBV4-1; CDR3aa: ASSQDLARDRGYGYT